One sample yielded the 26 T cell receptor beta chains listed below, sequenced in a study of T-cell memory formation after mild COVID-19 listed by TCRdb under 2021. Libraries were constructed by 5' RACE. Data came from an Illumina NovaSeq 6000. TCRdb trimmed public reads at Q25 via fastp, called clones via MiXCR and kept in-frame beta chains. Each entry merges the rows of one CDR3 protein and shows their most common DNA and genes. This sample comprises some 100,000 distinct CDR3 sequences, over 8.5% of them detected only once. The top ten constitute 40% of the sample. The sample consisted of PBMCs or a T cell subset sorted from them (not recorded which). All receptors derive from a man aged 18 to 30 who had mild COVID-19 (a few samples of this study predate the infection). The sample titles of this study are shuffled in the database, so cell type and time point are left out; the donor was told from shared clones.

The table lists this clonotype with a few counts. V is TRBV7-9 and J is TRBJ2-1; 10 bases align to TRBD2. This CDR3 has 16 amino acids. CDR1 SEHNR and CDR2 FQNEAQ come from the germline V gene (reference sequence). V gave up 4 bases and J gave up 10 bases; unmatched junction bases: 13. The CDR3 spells CASSSLLAGEREEQFF. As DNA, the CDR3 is TGTGCCAGCAGCTCACTTCTAGCGGGGGAGCGGGAAGAGCAGTTCTTC. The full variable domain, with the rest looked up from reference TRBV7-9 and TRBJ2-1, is DTGVSQNPRHKITKRGQNVTFRCDPISEHNRLYWYRQTLGQGPEFLTYFQNEAQLEKSRLLSDRFSAERPKGSFSTLEIQRTEQGDSAMYLCASSSLLAGEREEQFFGPGTRLTVL.

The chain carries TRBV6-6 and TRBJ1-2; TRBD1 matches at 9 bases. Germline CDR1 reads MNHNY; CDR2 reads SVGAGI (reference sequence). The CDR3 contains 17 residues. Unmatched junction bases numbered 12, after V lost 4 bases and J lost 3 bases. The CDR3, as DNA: TGTGCCAGCAGTTTCTCCCTGACAGGGGGTTACTACTATGGCTACACCTTC. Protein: CASSFSLTGGYYYGYTF.

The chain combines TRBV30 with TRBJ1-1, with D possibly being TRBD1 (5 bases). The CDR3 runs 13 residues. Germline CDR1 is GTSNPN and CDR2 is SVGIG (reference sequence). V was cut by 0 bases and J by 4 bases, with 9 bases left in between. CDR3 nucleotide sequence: TGTGCCTGGAGTGTAGGGGTAAGCACTGAAGCTTTCTTT. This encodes CAWSVGVSTEAFF.

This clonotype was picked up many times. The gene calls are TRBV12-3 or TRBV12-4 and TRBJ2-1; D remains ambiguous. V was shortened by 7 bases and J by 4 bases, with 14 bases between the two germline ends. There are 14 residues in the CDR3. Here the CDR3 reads CASNYMGYYNEQFF. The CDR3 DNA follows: TGTGCCAGCAACTATATGGGTTATTACAATGAGCAGTTCTTC.

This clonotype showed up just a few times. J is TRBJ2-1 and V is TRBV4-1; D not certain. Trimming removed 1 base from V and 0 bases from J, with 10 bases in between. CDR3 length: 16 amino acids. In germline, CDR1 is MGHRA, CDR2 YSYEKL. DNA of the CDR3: TGCGCCAGCAGCCAAGGGTACCTTAGCTCCTACAATGAGCAGTTCTTC. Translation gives CASSQGYLSSYNEQFF.

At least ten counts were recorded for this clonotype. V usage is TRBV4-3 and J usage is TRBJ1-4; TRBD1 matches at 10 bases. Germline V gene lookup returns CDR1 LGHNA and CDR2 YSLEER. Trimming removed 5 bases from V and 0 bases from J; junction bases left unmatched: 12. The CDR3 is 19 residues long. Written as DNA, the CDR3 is TGCGCCAGCAGCTACCGGGACAGGGGATACCATGCAACTAATGAAAAACTGTTTTTT. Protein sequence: CASSYRDRGYHATNEKLFF.

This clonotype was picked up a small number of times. Here the CDR3 reads CASSKRQGLAKNIQYF. The DNA of the CDR3 is TGTGCCAGCAGTAAGCGACAGGGACTAGCCAAAAACATTCAGTACTTC. The gene calls are TRBV6-6 and TRBJ2-4; tentative D call: TRBD1 (7 bases). The CDR3 sequence is 16 residues long. Germline V lookup: CDR1 MNHNY, CDR2 SVGAGI (reference sequence). The V end was cut by 5 bases, the J end by 0 bases, with 14 bases between.

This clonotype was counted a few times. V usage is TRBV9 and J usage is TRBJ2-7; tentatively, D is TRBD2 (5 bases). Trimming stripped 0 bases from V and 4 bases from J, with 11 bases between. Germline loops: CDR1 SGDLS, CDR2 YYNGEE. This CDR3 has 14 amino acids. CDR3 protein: CASSVAEGWYEQYF. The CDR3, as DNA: TGTGCCAGCAGCGTAGCAGAGGGTTGGTACGAGCAGTACTTC.

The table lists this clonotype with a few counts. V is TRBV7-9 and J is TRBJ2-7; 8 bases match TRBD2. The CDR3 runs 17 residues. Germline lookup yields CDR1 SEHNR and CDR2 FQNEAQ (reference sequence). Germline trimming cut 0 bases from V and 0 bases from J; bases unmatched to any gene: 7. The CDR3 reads CASSLALSGGVSYEQYF. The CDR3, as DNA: TGTGCCAGCAGCTTAGCGCTGAGCGGGGGAGTCTCCTACGAGCAGTACTTC.

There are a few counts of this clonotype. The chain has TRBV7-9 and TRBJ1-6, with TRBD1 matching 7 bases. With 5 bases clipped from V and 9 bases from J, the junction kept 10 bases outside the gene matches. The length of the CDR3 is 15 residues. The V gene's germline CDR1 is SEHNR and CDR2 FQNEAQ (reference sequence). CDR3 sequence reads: CASSGETGSSSPLHF. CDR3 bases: TGTGCCAGCAGCGGGGAGACAGGGTCTAGTTCACCCCTCCACTTT.

Here the CDR3 reads CASSQEQGLAYGYTF. In nucleotides, the CDR3 is TGCGCCAGCAGCCAAGAACAGGGTTTGGCCTATGGCTACACCTTC. The V gene is TRBV4-1, the J gene TRBJ1-2; TRBD1 is a possible D gene (6 bases). V was clipped by 0 bases and J by 4 bases, with 12 bases between them. CDR1 and CDR2 from the germline V gene are MGHRA and YSYEKL. There are 15 residues in the CDR3.

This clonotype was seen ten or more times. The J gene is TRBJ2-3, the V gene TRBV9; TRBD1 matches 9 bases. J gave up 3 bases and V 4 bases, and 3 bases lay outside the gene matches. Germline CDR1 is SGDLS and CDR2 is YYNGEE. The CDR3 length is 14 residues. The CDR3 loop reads CASSRDRVTDTQYF. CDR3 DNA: TGTGCCAGCAGCCGGGACAGGGTAACAGATACGCAGTATTTT.

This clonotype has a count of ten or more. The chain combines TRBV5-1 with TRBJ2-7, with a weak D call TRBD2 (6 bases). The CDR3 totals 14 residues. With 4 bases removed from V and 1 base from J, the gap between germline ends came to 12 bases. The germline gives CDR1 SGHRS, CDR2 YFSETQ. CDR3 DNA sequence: TGCGCCAGCAGCCCCGTGGGGGGTTCCTACGAGCAGTACGTC. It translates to CASSPVGGSYEQYV.

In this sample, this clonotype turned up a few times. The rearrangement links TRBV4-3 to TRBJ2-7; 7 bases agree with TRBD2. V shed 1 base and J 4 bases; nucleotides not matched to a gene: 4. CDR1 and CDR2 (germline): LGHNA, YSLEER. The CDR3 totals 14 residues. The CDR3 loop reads CASSQVGSGYEQYF. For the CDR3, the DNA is TGCGCCAGCAGCCAAGTGGGTAGCGGGTACGAGCAGTACTTC.

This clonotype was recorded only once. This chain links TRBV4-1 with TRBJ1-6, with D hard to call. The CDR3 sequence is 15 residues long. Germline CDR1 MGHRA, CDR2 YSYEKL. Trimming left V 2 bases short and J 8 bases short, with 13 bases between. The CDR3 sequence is CASSQFKFEDSPLHF. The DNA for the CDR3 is TGCGCCAGCAGCCAATTCAAGTTCGAGGATTCACCCCTCCACTTT.

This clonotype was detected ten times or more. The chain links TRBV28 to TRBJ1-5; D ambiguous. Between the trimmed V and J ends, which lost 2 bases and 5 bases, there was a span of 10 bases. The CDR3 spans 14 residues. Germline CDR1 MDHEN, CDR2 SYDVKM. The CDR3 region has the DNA TGTGCCAGCAGTTTAGTCTGGGAAGATCAGCCCCAGCATTTT. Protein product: CASSLVWEDQPQHF.

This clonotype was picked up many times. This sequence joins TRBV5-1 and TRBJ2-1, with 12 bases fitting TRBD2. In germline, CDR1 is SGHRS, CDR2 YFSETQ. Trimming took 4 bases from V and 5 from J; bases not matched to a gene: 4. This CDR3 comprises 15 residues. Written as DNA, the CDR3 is TGCGCCAGCAGCCCAGGACTAGCGGGGCACAATGAGCAGTTCTTC. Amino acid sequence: CASSPGLAGHNEQFF. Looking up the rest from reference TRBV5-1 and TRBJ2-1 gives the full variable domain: KAGVTQTPRYLIKTRGQQVTLSCSPISGHRSVSWYQQTPGQGLQFLFEYFSETQRNKGNFPGRFSGRQFSNSRSEMNVSTLELGDSALYLCASSPGLAGHNEQFFGPGTRLTVL.

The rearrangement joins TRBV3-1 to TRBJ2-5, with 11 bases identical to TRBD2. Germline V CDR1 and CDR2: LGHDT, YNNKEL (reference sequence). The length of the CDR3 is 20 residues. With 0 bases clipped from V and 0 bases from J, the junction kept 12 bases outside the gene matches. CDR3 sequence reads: CASSQDFPTSGEYYQETQYF. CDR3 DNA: TGTGCCAGCAGCCAAGATTTTCCGACTAGCGGGGAGTACTACCAAGAGACCCAGTACTTC.

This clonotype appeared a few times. This CDR3 reads CASSPDLGGDGYTF. For the CDR3, the DNA is TGTGCCAGCAGCCCAGATCTGGGGGGGGACGGCTACACCTTC. The chain is built from TRBV7-3 and TRBJ1-2; weak D call: TRBD1 (5 bases). The germline V gene encodes CDR1 SGHTA and CDR2 FQGTGA. The CDR3 consists of 14 residues. V was pared by 5 bases and J by 8 bases, with 18 bases between.

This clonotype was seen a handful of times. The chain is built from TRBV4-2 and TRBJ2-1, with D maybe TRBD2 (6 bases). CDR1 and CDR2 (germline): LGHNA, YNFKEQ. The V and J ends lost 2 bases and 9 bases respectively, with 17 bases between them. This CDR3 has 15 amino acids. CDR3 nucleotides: TGTGCCAGCAGCCAATGGGGCGGGGTGATGGGTGAGCAGTTCTTC. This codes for CASSQWGGVMGEQFF.

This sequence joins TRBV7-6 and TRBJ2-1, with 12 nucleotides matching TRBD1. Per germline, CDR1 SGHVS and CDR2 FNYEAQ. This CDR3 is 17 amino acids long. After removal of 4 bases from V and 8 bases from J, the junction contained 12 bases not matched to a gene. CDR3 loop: CASSYIGGQGAGDEQFF. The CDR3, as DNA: TGTGCCAGCAGCTACATTGGGGGACAGGGGGCGGGAGATGAGCAGTTCTTC.

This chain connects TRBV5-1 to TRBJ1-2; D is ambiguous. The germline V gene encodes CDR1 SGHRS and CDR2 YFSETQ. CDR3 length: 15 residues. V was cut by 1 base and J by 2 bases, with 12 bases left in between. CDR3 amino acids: CASSLTLFENYGYTF. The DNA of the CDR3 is TGCGCCAGCAGCTTGACACTTTTTGAGAACTATGGCTACACCTTC. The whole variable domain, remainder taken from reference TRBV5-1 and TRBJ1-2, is KAGVTQTPRYLIKTRGQQVTLSCSPISGHRSVSWYQQTPGQGLQFLFEYFSETQRNKGNFPGRFSGRQFSNSRSEMNVSTLELGDSALYLCASSLTLFENYGYTFGSGTRLTVV.

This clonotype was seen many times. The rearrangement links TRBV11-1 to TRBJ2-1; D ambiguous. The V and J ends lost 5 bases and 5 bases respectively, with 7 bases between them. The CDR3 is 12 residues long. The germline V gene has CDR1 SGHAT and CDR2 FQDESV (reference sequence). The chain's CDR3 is CASSRGDNEQFF. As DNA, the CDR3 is TGTGCCAGCAGCCGAGGAGACAATGAGCAGTTCTTC.

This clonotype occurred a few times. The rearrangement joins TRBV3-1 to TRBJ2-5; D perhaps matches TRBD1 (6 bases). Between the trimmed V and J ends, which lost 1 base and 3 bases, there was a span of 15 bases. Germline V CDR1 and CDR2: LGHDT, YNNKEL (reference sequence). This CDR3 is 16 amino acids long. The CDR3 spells CASSQVVGTGKETQYF. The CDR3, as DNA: TGTGCCAGCAGCCAAGTAGTGGGCACAGGGAAAGAGACCCAGTACTTC.

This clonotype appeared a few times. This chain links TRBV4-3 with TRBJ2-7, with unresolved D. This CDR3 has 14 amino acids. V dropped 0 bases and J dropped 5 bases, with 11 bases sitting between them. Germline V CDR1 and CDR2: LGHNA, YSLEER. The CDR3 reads CASSQDSLSDEQYF. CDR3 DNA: TGCGCCAGCAGCCAAGATTCCCTGAGCGACGAGCAGTACTTC.

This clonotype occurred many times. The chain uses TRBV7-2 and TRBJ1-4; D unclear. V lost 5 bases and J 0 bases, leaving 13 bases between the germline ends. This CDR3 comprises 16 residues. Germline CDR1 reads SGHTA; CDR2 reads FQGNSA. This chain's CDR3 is CASSPSLSPTNEKLFF. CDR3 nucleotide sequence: TGTGCCAGCAGCCCTTCTTTATCACCAACTAATGAAAAACTGTTTTTT.